This TCR beta chain originates from a study of blood T cells in healthy people across ages. Study-wide results and caveats: Naive T cell percentage and TCR beta diversity correlated strongly. Naive CD4+ cell counts and diversity both ran higher in long-lived than in aged donors.

Whenever a sample was processed, at least 7 million PBMCs were isolated. A J-beta primer mix and a sample-barcoded 5' primer were used in a second PCR of about 6 to 12 cycles. Tagging of each cDNA molecule was performed by a template-switch adaptor with 12 random nucleotides. TCRdb fed the 5' RACE reads into MiXCR, producing one record per CDR3 protein. The sample has some 1.7 million distinct CDR3 sequences, roughly 28% seen once. This CDR3 has 16 residues. The V segment lost 3 bases and the J segment 0 bases; nucleotides outside the gene matches: 3. This clonotype was detected only a few times. Its target is unknown.

The chain joins TRBV12-3 or TRBV12-4 to TRBJ2-1; TRBD2 aligns across 9 bases. The receptor was derived from a woman in her twenties or thirties in good health. Sequencing was done on a sample of blood. CDR3 sequence reads: CASSFPSGVSYNEQFF. Written as DNA, the CDR3 is TGTGCCAGCAGTTTCCCTAGCGGGGTCTCCTACAATGAGCAGTTCTTC.